This T cell receptor (beta chain) came from a study of Tregs in tolerant kidney transplant recipients. The CDR3 has 18 amino acids. The J segment lost 1 base and the V segment lost 0 bases, leaving 6 bases of the junction unmatched. Germline V gene sequence: CDR1 SGHRS, CDR2 YFSETQ. Profiled with immunoSEQ multiplex PCR; TCRdb holds only in-frame clones, not every one. Of about 56,000 clones in the sample, approximately 82% were seen once. Source material: CD4+ T cells from blood. The TCR was taken from a human donor in good health. The V gene is TRBV5-1, the J gene TRBJ2-1; 11 bases are a match to TRBD2. CDR3 in amino acids: CASSLELAGVPSYNEQFF. CDR3 nucleotide sequence: TGCGCCAGCAGCTTGGAACTAGCGGGGGTTCCATCCTACAATGAGCAGTTCTTC.